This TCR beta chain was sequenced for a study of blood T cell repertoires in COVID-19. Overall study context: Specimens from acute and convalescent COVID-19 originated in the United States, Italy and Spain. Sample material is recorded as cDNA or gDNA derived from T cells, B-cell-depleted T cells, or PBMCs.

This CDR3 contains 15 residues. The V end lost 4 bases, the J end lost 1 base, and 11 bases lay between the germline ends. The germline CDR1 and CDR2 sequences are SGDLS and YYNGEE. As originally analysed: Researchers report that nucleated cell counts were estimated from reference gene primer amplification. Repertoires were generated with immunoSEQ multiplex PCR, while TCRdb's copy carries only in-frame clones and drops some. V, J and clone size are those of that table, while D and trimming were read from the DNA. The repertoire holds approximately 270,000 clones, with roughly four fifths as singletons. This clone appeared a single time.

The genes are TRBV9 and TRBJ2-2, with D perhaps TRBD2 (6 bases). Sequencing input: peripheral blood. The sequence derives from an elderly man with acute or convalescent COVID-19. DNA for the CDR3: TGTGCCAGCAGCTCTTGGGGACTGAACACCGGGGAGCTGTTTTTT. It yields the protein CASSSWGLNTGELFF.